This T cell receptor beta chain appears in the sequencing data of a study of blood T cells in healthy people across ages. The ends lost 4 bases at V and 8 bases at J; junction bases unmatched: 11. The germline CDR1 and CDR2 sequences are ENHRY and SYGVKD. CDR3 length: 16 amino acids. The second PCR ran about 7 to 12 cycles with a sample-barcoded 5' primer and J-beta primers. TCRdb processed the 5' RACE reads anew with MiXCR; each CDR3 protein has one entry. This sample has 790,000 or so distinct CDR3 sequences, with about 45% found just once. This sequence joins TRBV10-3 and TRBJ2-1; 10 bases are a match to TRBD1. Sequences were obtained from blood. The source of this sequence is a man older than 75 in good health. This CDR3 is CAISGTDRGQGDEQFF. The CDR3 nucleotides read TGTGCCATCAGTGGCACCGACAGGGGGCAAGGGGATGAGCAGTTCTTC.